The 22 T cell receptor beta chains below come from one sample, sequenced in a study of human T cells and chemical hapten exposure. TCRdb itself ran the RACE reads through MiXCR, one entry per CDR3 protein. Of roughly 130,000 distinct CDR3 sequences detected, about 8.2% appear once; the ten largest clones hold approximately 2%. Time point reported: healthy volunteer bleed at 2 weeks. The study extracted total RNA from unfractionated whole blood. Specimen: whole blood. Source of these receptors: a male donor in good health. Some clones in this sample may be carry-over from other donors' samples.

This clonotype turned up a few times. The chain has TRBV12-3 or TRBV12-4 and TRBJ1-5, with 8 positions matching TRBD1. V trimming: 5 bases; J trimming: 3 bases; junction bases outside the gene matches: 3. The CDR3 is 14 residues long. CDR3 residues: CASSRTGNNQPQHF. DNA for the CDR3: TGTGCCAGCAGTCGGACAGGGAACAATCAGCCCCAGCATTTT.

This clonotype has ten or more counts. V gene TRBV29-1 combines with J gene TRBJ1-1, with D unclear. The CDR3 is 14 residues long. Germline CDR1 and CDR2: SQVTM and ANQGSEA. V was trimmed by 2 bases and J by 4 bases, leaving 14 bases between them. Here the CDR3 DNA reads TGCAGCGTTGAATGGCCAGGACCGGGCACTGAAGCTTTCTTT. It encodes CSVEWPGPGTEAFF.

The genes are TRBV6-6 and TRBJ2-5; TRBD1 is a possible D gene (5 bases). Germline loops: CDR1 MNHNY, CDR2 SVGAGI (reference sequence). V lost 4 bases and J 5 bases, leaving 11 bases between the germline ends. The length of the CDR3 is 13 residues. This CDR3 is CASSLQGPETQYF. CDR3 DNA: TGTGCCAGCAGTTTGCAGGGTCCGGAGACCCAGTACTTC.

The V and J genes are TRBV9 and TRBJ2-3; TRBD2 matches 8 bases. Germline loops: CDR1 SGDLS, CDR2 YYNGEE. This CDR3 is 16 amino acids long. The ends lost 2 bases at V and 2 bases at J; junction bases unmatched: 7. The CDR3 spells CASSVGAGEATDTQYF. DNA of the CDR3: TGTGCCAGCAGCGTCGGAGCGGGAGAAGCCACAGATACGCAGTATTTT.

This clonotype was seen only a few times. The chain couples TRBV5-4 to TRBJ1-1; maybe TRBD1 (6 bases). The CDR3 is 15 amino acids. Trimming removed 9 bases from V and 6 bases from J, with 24 bases in between. Germline loops: CDR1 SGHNT, CDR2 YYREEE (reference sequence). The CDR3 spells CATEEGGQGFSEAFF. The CDR3 nucleotides read TGTGCCACCGAAGAAGGAGGGCAGGGGTTCTCTGAAGCTTTCTTT.

This clonotype was picked up a small number of times. The chain links TRBV7-9 to TRBJ2-7, with D perhaps TRBD2 (7 bases). Trimming removed 4 bases at V and 4 bases at J, with 20 bases between. Looked up from germline, CDR1 is SEHNR and CDR2 is FQNEAQ (reference sequence). This CDR3 region has 16 residues. DNA for the CDR3: TGTGCCAGCAGCTCCCATAAAATCAGGGGAGGGTACGAGCAGTACTTC. Amino acid sequence: CASSSHKIRGGYEQYF.

This chain connects TRBV12-5 to TRBJ2-7; D gene uncertain. Germline values: CDR1 LGHNT, CDR2 FRNRAP. Trimming took off 2 bases at V and 4 bases at J, with 6 bases between the two ends. The CDR3 runs to 12 residues. CDR3 sequence (DNA): TGTGCTAGTGGTTTGAGCCTTTACGAGCAGTACTTC. As protein: CASGLSLYEQYF.

This clonotype was counted at least ten times. This rearrangement joins TRBV7-8 to TRBJ2-3, with D perhaps matching TRBD1 (5 bases). Germline loops: CDR1 SGHVS, CDR2 FQNEAQ. With 3 bases removed from V and 3 bases from J, the gap between germline ends came to 16 bases. The CDR3 has 16 amino acids. CDR3 coding DNA: TGTGCCAGCAGCTTGGGGCCGGTTGTTCCAACAGATACGCAGTATTTT. It codes for CASSLGPVVPTDTQYF.

The chain is built from TRBV27 and TRBJ1-5, with unresolved D. The V gene's germline CDR1 is MNHEY and CDR2 SMNVEV (reference sequence). Between the trimmed V and J ends, which lost 2 bases and 3 bases, there was a span of 8 bases. This CDR3 is built from 14 residues. The CDR3 is CASSLVGVNQPQHF. The CDR3, as DNA: TGTGCCAGCAGTTTAGTAGGAGTCAATCAGCCCCAGCATTTT.

V is TRBV12-3 or TRBV12-4 and J is TRBJ1-4, with 11 bases matching TRBD1. CDR3 length: 14 amino acids. The trim removed 7 bases at V and 8 bases at J, leaving 6 bases unmatched. The chain's CDR3 is CASTMDRGREKLFF. CDR3 DNA sequence: TGTGCCAGCACCATGGACAGGGGGCGGGAAAAACTGTTTTTT.

This CDR3 reads CAISDPDGRNNEQFF. In nucleotides, the CDR3 is TGTGCCATCAGTGACCCGGACGGGCGAAACAATGAGCAGTTCTTC. The V and J genes are TRBV10-3 and TRBJ2-1; D call uncertain. CDR3 size: 15 residues. CDR1 ENHRY and CDR2 SYGVKD come from the germline V gene. V shed 3 bases and J shed 5 bases, with 14 bases lying between them.

This clonotype has just a few counts. The V call is TRBV20-1, the J call TRBJ1-1, with 7 bases that match TRBD1. Per the germline V gene, CDR1 is DFQATT and CDR2 is SNEGSKA (reference sequence). This CDR3 is built from 13 residues. J was trimmed by 3 bases and V by 5 bases; bases with no gene match: 6. The CDR3 region is CSAPGGRDTEAFF. The CDR3 DNA sequence: TGCAGTGCTCCAGGGGGAAGGGACACTGAAGCTTTCTTT.

This chain links TRBV3-1 with TRBJ2-3, with 9 bases that match TRBD1. Trimming at V came to 1 base and at J to 6 bases, leaving 5 bases not matched to a gene. Germline V CDR1 and CDR2: LGHDT, YNNKEL (reference sequence). The CDR3 extends over 15 amino acids. CDR3: CASSQGDREADTQYF. CDR3 in DNA: TGTGCCAGCAGCCAAGGGGACAGGGAGGCGGATACGCAGTATTTT.

Note on this clonotype: Sequence at one end of the junction differs from germline and may be a read error. The chain links TRBV6-5 to TRBJ1-5, with 8 bases aligning to TRBD1. The CDR3 is 17 residues long. Germline V gene data show CDR1 as MNHEY and CDR2 as SVGAGI. The CDR3 nucleotides read TGTGCCAGCAGCTACTACAGGCCCCAGGGGGCGTCTCAGCCCCAGCATTTT. Amino acid sequence: CASSYYRPQGASQPQHF.

Comment on this clonotype: Compared with germline, one end of the junction differs, possibly owing to a read error. The chain couples TRBV6-1 to TRBJ1-1; D is possibly TRBD1 (5 bases). CDR1 MNHNS and CDR2 SASEGT come from the germline V gene. The length of the CDR3 is 14 residues. The CDR3 protein is CASREGVMNTEAFF. The CDR3, as DNA: TGTGCCAGCAGGGAAGGGGTCATGAACACTGAAGCTTTCTTT.

This clonotype was recorded many times. The rearrangement uses TRBV11-2 and TRBJ1-1, with 11 bases that match TRBD1. V was clipped by 5 bases and J by 5 bases; unmatched bases: 7. Germline values: CDR1 SGHAT, CDR2 FQNNGV. The CDR3 runs 15 residues. CDR3 in amino acids: CASSTPGQGETEAFF. The CDR3 DNA is TGTGCCAGCAGCACTCCGGGACAGGGGGAGACTGAAGCTTTCTTT.

This chain connects TRBV29-1 to TRBJ1-4; D ambiguous. The ends were cut back, 3 bases at V and 7 bases at J, with 6 bases in the middle. The CDR3 has 11 residues. Germline CDR1 is SQVTM and CDR2 is ANQGSEA. CDR3 bases: TGCAGCGTTGACGAAGGTGAAAAACTGTTTTTT. Its protein product is CSVDEGEKLFF.

This clonotype was observed a handful of times. The chain combines TRBV14 with TRBJ2-2; D not certain. V gave up 2 bases and J gave up 4 bases, with 17 bases separating them. The CDR3 runs 17 residues. The germline gives CDR1 SGHDN, CDR2 FVKESK. The CDR3 reads CASSQPPVNRLTGELFF. The CDR3 bases are TGTGCCAGCAGCCAACCCCCGGTGAATCGACTCACCGGGGAGCTGTTTTTT. The whole variable domain, filled in from reference TRBV14 and TRBJ2-2, reads EAGVTQFPSHSVIEKGQTVTLRCDPISGHDNLYWYRRVMGKEIKFLLHFVKESKQDESGMPNNRFLAERTGGTYSTLKVQPAELEDSGVYFCASSQPPVNRLTGELFFGEGSRLTVL.

This clonotype has only a few counts. The gene calls are TRBV27 and TRBJ1-5, with TRBD1 as a possible D gene (5 bases). The CDR3 is 13 amino acids. The germline V and J ends were trimmed by 3 bases and 6 bases, with 9 bases remaining between them. Germline values: CDR1 MNHEY, CDR2 SMNVEV (reference sequence). In DNA, the CDR3 is TGTGCCAGCAGTTTTGGGGGGAGTCAGCCCCAGCATTTT. Its translation is CASSFGGSQPQHF.

Many counts were recorded for this clonotype. This rearrangement joins TRBV11-2 to TRBJ1-1, with 10 nucleotides matching TRBD1. Germline CDR1 and CDR2: SGHAT and FQNNGV. With 6 bases clipped from V and 4 bases from J, the junction kept 5 bases outside the gene matches. This CDR3 contains 14 residues. The CDR3 protein is CASRTGQGITEAFF. CDR3 DNA sequence: TGTGCCAGCAGAACGGGACAGGGGATCACTGAAGCTTTCTTT.

There are many counts of this clonotype. The chain uses TRBV11-1 and TRBJ2-1; D gene ambiguous. Germline V gene lookup returns CDR1 SGHAT and CDR2 FQDESV (reference sequence). The CDR3 contains 12 residues. Trimming removed 4 bases from V and 7 bases from J, with 8 bases in between. CDR3 region: CASSSGFNEQFF. CDR3 nucleotide sequence: TGTGCCAGCAGCTCCGGTTTTAATGAGCAGTTCTTC.

This clonotype appeared many times. This rearrangement joins TRBV4-2 to TRBJ2-1, with 10 nucleotides matching TRBD1. The CDR3 runs 20 residues. Germline CDR1 reads LGHNA; CDR2 reads YNFKEQ. V lost 0 bases and J lost 0; bases outside the gene matches: 11. The CDR3 nucleotides read TGTGCCAGCAGCCAAGATCCGGGACAGGGGTTTGGGAGCTCCTACAATGAGCAGTTCTTC. Its translation: CASSQDPGQGFGSSYNEQFF.